This T cell receptor beta chain was recovered during a study of blood T cell repertoires in COVID-19. Overall study context: Acute and convalescent COVID-19 specimens originated in the United States, Italy and Spain.

Germline values: CDR1 LNHDA, CDR2 SQIVND (reference sequence). The ends lost 3 bases at V and 3 bases at J; junction bases unmatched: 7. This CDR3 is built from 15 residues. Per the authors' pipeline: Amplification from reference gene primers served as the basis for estimated nucleated cell counts. Clones were read by immunoSEQ multiplex PCR, and TCRdb kept only the in-frame ones, dropping some. From that table come the V and J calls and clone size; the DNA was used to work out D and trimming. The profile shows under 250,000 clones, less than 90% of them singletons. This receptor was taken from an older woman who had recovered from COVID-19. Sample: peripheral blood. V gene TRBV19 combines with J gene TRBJ1-2, with 7 bases matching TRBD1. This CDR3 reads CASSIWAGQDYGYTF. In DNA, the CDR3 is TGTGCCAGTAGTATCTGGGCCGGACAGGACTATGGCTACACCTTC.